What follows is one T cell receptor beta chain and its context. The antigen remains unidentified. Read coverage stops 3 residues before the CDR3 terminus; the germline J gene supplies the remainder. The trim removed 7 bases at V and 1 base at J, leaving 10 bases unmatched. The germline V gene encodes CDR1 MNHEY and CDR2 SVGEGT. The CDR3 extends over 16 amino acids. The sample belongs to a study of T cells in women clearing cervical HPV infection. Overall study context: Controls were women whose single incident HPV16 infection cleared within 12 months without precancer or cancer. Cases' blood sampling followed lesion detection by median about 150 days (90 to 200). HLA type could not be excluded as a confounder.

Notes on the study in general: TRBV6-7 relative abundance averaged about 0.11% in cases and less than 0.2% in controls.

The repertoire was sequenced with immunoSEQ multiplex PCR; TCRdb's copy has only in-frame clones and lacks some. The repertoire table contains some 8,300 clones. What was sequenced was blood buffy coat. This clonotype was obtained from a woman aged 18-70 years with a cervical HPV16 infection that either progressed to CIN3+ or cleared (not recorded which). The V call is TRBV6-2 or TRBV6-3, the J call TRBJ1-1; 9 bases are shared with TRBD1. Partial CDR3 DNA: TGTGCCAGCACCTACAGGGGGCAAGGACGGAACACTGAA. Translation: CASTYRGQGRNTE. The whole CDR3 region reads CASTYRGQGRNTEAFF.